These 17 T cell receptor beta chains share one sample of origin, sequenced in a study of control samples from healthy donors and cancer patients. Sequenced by immunoSEQ multiplex PCR; TCRdb stores in-frame clones only, minus some. The sample gives over 85,000 clones, approximately 84% of which show up once; approximately 38% is in the top ten. Source material: PBMCs. These receptors were obtained from a man in his 70s with lung cancer.

This chain connects TRBV24-1 to TRBJ2-3; TRBD1 matches at 9 bases. CDR3 length: 16 residues. V lost 2 bases and J lost 6; bases outside the gene matches: 8. From germline, CDR1 is KGHDR and CDR2 SFDVKD. In DNA, the CDR3 is TGTGCCACCAGTGATTCTCGAGGGACAGGGTGGGATACGCAGTATTTT. It specifies CATSDSRGTGWDTQYF.

V usage is TRBV3-1 (or the pseudogene TRBV3-2) and J usage is TRBJ2-1; 12 bases agree with TRBD2. CDR3 length equals 17 residues. The trim removed 4 bases at V and 8 bases at J, leaving 12 bases unmatched. Germline values: CDR1 LGHDT, CDR2 YNNKEL (reference sequence). DNA for the CDR3: TGTGCCAGCAGCCCTTGGACTAGCGGGGATGGCCCCGATGAGCAGTTCTTC. Its translation is CASSPWTSGDGPDEQFF.

The chain combines TRBV6-2 or TRBV6-3 with TRBJ2-7; D gene unclear. Trimming pared 5 bases from V and 2 bases from J, leaving 7 bases between. CDR1 is MNHEY and CDR2 is SVGEGT in the germline V gene. The CDR3 loop spans 12 amino acids. The CDR3 loop is CASSHGPYEQYF. CDR3 in DNA: TGTGCCAGCAGTCACGGGCCCTACGAGCAGTACTTC.

J is TRBJ2-7 and V is TRBV30, with 7 bases aligning to TRBD2. J was trimmed by 1 base and V by 3 bases; bases with no gene match: 6. The CDR3 contains 14 residues. Germline loops: CDR1 GTSNPN, CDR2 SVGIG (reference sequence). The DNA for the CDR3 is TGTGCCTGGAGCCTGGGGGGGGGATCCTACGAGCAGTACTTC. Translated, it gives CAWSLGGGSYEQYF.

The rearrangement joins TRBV29-1 to TRBJ1-1, with 7 bases matching TRBD1. The CDR3 is 13 amino acids. Germline lookup yields CDR1 SQVTM and CDR2 ANQGSEA. Trimming cost V 2 bases and J 7 bases; bases outside gene matches: 7. CDR3 nucleotide sequence: TGCAGCGTTGAACAGGGGGGTAAGGGTGAAGCTTTCTTT. It specifies CSVEQGGKGEAFF.

This chain connects TRBV9 to TRBJ2-2; the D call may be TRBD1 or TRBD2 (6 bases each). Germline V CDR1 and CDR2: SGDLS, YYNGEE. Trimming cost V 4 bases and J 4 bases, with 17 bases left between them. This CDR3 comprises 16 residues. For the CDR3, the DNA is TGTGCCAGCAGCCAAGCCCCACAGGGACTCACCGGGGAGCTGTTTTTT. It is translated as CASSQAPQGLTGELFF.

This chain uses TRBV6-5 with TRBJ2-7, with TRBD2 as a possible D gene (6 bases). There are 16 residues in the CDR3. The germline V and J ends were trimmed by 2 bases and 6 bases, with 20 bases remaining between them. Germline values: CDR1 MNHEY, CDR2 SVGAGI. CDR3 coding DNA: TGTGCCAGCAGTTACCAGAGGCAGGCAAGGAGGGGCGAGCAGTACTTC. Its translation: CASSYQRQARRGEQYF.

The V and J genes are TRBV30 and TRBJ2-3; D unresolved. The CDR3 totals 10 residues. Germline CDR1 GTSNPN, CDR2 SVGIG (reference sequence). V was pared by 3 bases and J by 6 bases, with 4 bases between. The CDR3 sequence is CAWSVDTQYF. The CDR3 DNA follows: TGTGCCTGGAGCGTCGATACGCAGTATTTT.

This clone was seen a handful of times. The V call is TRBV11-3, the J call TRBJ2-3, with 10 bases lining up with TRBD2. This CDR3 has 16 residues. V lost 4 bases to trimming and J lost 2 bases; unmatched junction nucleotides: 6. Germline V lookup: CDR1 SGHNT, CDR2 YENEEA. CDR3 amino acids: CASSSIAGGVTDTQYF. The DNA for the CDR3 is TGTGCCAGCAGCTCCATAGCGGGGGGAGTCACAGATACGCAGTATTTT.

The chain recombines TRBV20-1 with TRBJ2-1; D uncertain. The CDR3 is 11 amino acids. Germline CDR1 reads DFQATT; CDR2 reads SNEGSKA (reference sequence). Trimming pared 6 bases from V and 4 bases from J, leaving 7 bases between. CDR3 sequence (DNA): TGCAGTGCACCGAAGTACAATGAGCAGTTCTTC. As protein: CSAPKYNEQFF.

This rearrangement joins TRBV27 to TRBJ2-7; the match to TRBD1 covers 10 bases. J lost 1 base, V lost 5 bases, and 5 bases had no gene match. The CDR3 has 15 residues. From germline, CDR1 is MNHEY and CDR2 SMNVEV (reference sequence). In DNA form, the CDR3 reads TGTGCCAGCAGTACTCGACAGGGGGCATCCTACGAGCAGTACTTC. Protein: CASSTRQGASYEQYF.

CDR3 sequence: CASSLGGLGWGYTF. The CDR3 coding sequence is TGTGCCAGCAGCCTAGGGGGCCTGGGCTGGGGCTACACCTTC. This chain links TRBV7-9 with TRBJ1-2; 7 bases line up with TRBD1. The CDR3 sequence is 14 residues long. Germline-derived CDR1 and CDR2 are SEHNR and FQNEAQ (reference sequence). The V and J ends lost 5 bases and 8 bases, in that order; junction bases with no gene match: 11.

The J gene is TRBJ2-6, the V gene TRBV6-2 or TRBV6-3; a possible D gene is TRBD1 (5 bases). V shed 6 bases and J shed 1 base, with 13 bases lying between them. CDR3 length: 16 residues. Germline CDR1 reads MNHEY; CDR2 reads SVGEGT. The CDR3 loop reads CASSVTEVSGANVLTF. The CDR3 DNA reads as TGTGCCAGCAGCGTGACAGAAGTGTCTGGGGCCAACGTCCTGACTTTC.

The chain recombines TRBV4-1 with TRBJ1-3; 10 nucleotides agree with TRBD1. The V segment lost 4 bases and the J segment 0 bases; nucleotides outside the gene matches: 0. CDR3 length: 15 residues. The germline V gene has CDR1 MGHRA and CDR2 YSYEKL. CDR3 loop: CASSRDRGSGNTIYF. In DNA form, the CDR3 reads TGCGCCAGCAGCCGGGACAGGGGCTCTGGAAACACCATATATTTT.

The chain combines TRBV20-1 with TRBJ1-6, with no clear D. Looked up from germline, CDR1 is DFQATT and CDR2 is SNEGSKA (reference sequence). The V gene lost 3 bases and the J gene lost 8 bases, with 8 bases spanning the gap. The CDR3 sequence is 12 residues long. In nucleotides, the CDR3 is TGCAGTGCTAGTCTCCCCGATTCACCCCTCCACTTT. It yields the protein CSASLPDSPLHF.

V and J are TRBV9 and TRBJ2-5; 8 nucleotides match TRBD2. Germline CDR1 SGDLS, CDR2 YYNGEE. With V trimmed by 2 bases and J by 5 bases, 2 bases remained unmatched. The length of the CDR3 is 13 residues. This CDR3 is CASSVGLVETQYF. In DNA, the CDR3 is TGTGCCAGCAGCGTGGGACTAGTTGAGACCCAGTACTTC. The full variable domain, its missing parts supplied by reference TRBV9 and TRBJ2-5, is DSGVTQTPKHLITATGQRVTLRCSPRSGDLSVYWYQQSLDQGLQFLIQYYNGEERAKGNILERFSAQQFPDLHSELNLSSLELGDSALYFCASSVGLVETQYFGPGTRLLVL.

V and J are TRBV3-1 (or the pseudogene TRBV3-2) and TRBJ2-7; 13 bases align to TRBD2. Germline trimming cut 6 bases from V and 0 bases from J; bases unmatched to any gene: 11. Germline CDR1 is LGHDT and CDR2 is YNNKEL (reference sequence). CDR3 length: 18 amino acids. The CDR3 region has the DNA TGTGCCAGCAGTCCCGGACTAGCGGGGGCCTTGCCCTCCTACGAGCAGTACTTC. Encoded protein: CASSPGLAGALPSYEQYF.